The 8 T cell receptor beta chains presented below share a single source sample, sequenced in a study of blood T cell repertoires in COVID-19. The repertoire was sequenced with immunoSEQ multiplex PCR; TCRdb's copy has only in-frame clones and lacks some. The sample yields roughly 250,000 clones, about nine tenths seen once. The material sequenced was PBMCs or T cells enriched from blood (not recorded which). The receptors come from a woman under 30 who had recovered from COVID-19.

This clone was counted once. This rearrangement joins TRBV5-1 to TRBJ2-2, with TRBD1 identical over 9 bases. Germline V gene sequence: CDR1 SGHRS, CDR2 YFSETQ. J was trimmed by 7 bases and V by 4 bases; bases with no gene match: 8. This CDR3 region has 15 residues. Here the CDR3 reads CASSPPGQGIGELFF. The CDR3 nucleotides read TGCGCCAGCAGCCCCCCGGGACAGGGAATCGGGGAGCTGTTTTTT.

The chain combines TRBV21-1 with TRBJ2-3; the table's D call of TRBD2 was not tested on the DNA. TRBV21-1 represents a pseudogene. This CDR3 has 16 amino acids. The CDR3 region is CASITSGGPGSDTQYF. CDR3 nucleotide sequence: TGTGCCAGCATAACTAGCGGGGGACCCGGATCAGATACGCAGTATTTT.

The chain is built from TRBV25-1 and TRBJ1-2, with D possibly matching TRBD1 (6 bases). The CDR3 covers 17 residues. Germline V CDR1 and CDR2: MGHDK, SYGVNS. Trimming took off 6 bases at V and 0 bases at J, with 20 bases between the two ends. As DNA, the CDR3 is TGTGCCAGCAGCCCCCCCCTGGGGGGGGCGCCTAACTATGGCTACACCTTC. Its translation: CASSPPLGGAPNYGYTF.

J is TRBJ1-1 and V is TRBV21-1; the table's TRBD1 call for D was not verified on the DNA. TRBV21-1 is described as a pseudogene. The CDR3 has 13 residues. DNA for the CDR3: TGTGCCAGCAGCAATCACAGTAACACTGAAGCTTTCTTT. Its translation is CASSNHSNTEAFF.

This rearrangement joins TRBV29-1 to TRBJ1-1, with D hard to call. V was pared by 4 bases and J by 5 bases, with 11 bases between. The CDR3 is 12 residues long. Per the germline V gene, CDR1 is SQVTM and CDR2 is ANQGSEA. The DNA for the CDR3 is TGCAGCGTTGTTGGGCAGAATACTGAAGCTTTCTTT. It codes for CSVVGQNTEAFF.

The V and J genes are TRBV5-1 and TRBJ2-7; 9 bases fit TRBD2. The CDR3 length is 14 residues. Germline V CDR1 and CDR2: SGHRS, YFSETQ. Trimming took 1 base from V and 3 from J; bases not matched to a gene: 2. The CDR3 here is CASSLRSGGYEQYF. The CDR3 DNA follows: TGCGCCAGCAGCTTGCGTAGCGGGGGCTACGAGCAGTACTTC.

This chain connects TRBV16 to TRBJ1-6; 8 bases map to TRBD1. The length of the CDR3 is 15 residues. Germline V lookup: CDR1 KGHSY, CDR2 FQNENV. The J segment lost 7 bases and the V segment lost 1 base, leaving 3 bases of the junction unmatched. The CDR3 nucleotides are TGTGCCAGCAGCCAATTCAGGGGGCGAAATTCACCCCTCCACTTT. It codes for CASSQFRGRNSPLHF.

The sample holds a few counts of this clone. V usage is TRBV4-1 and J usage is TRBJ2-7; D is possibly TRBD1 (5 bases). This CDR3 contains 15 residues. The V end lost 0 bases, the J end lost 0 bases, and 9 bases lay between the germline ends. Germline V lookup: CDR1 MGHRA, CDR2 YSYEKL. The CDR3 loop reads CASSQDRQFSYEQYF. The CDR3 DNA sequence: TGCGCCAGCAGCCAAGACCGACAGTTCTCCTACGAGCAGTACTTC.